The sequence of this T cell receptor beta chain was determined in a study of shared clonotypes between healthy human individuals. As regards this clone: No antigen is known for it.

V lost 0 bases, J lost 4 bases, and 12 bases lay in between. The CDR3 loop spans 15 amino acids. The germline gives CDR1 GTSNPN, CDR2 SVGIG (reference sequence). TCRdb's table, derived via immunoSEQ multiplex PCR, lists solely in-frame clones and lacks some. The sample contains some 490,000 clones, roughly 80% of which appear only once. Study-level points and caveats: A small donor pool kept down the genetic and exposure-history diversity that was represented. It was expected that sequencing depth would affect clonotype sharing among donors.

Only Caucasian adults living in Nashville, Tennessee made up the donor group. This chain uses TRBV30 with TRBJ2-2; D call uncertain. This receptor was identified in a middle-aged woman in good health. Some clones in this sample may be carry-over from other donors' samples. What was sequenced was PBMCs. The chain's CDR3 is CAWSVRRSGTGELFF. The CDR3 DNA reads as TGTGCCTGGAGTGTACGCAGGTCGGGCACCGGGGAGCTGTTTTTT.